The 4 T cell receptor beta chains below all came from one sample that was sequenced in a study of control samples from healthy donors and cancer patients. TCRdb's table, derived via immunoSEQ multiplex PCR, lists solely in-frame clones and lacks some. Here the sample spans about 160,000 clones, just over 95% being singletons. Sequencing used blood. The receptors here all came from a woman in her twenties or thirties in good health.

This clone was detected once. The V and J genes are TRBV4-1 and TRBJ2-1; 13 bases agree with TRBD2. The CDR3 runs to 17 residues. After removal of 5 bases from V and 2 bases from J, the junction contained 6 bases not matched to a gene. Per germline, CDR1 MGHRA and CDR2 YSYEKL. Here the CDR3 DNA reads TGCGCCAGCAGCTCTCAGACTAGCGGGGGGACCTACAATGAGCAGTTCTTC. Its protein is CASSSQTSGGTYNEQFF.

This clone is a singleton in its sample. This chain uses TRBV29-1 with TRBJ1-3; 7 nucleotides align to TRBD1. In germline, CDR1 is SQVTM, CDR2 ANQGSEA. V trimming: 1 base; J trimming: 2 bases; junction bases outside the gene matches: 11. The CDR3 has 17 amino acids. Here the CDR3 DNA reads TGCAGCGTTGAAGGAGTCCCGGGCAGGGGGACTGGAAACACCATATATTTT. Translated, it gives CSVEGVPGRGTGNTIYF.

This rearrangement joins TRBV18 to TRBJ1-4, with TRBD1 identical over 9 bases. Germline V lookup: CDR1 KGHSH, CDR2 LQKENI. V was pared by 3 bases and J by 7 bases, with 9 bases of the junction left unmatched. This CDR3 comprises 16 residues. The CDR3 protein is CASSPLPGTGTEKLFF. The CDR3 region has the DNA TGTGCCAGCTCACCCTTGCCCGGGACAGGGACTGAAAAACTGTTTTTT. The full variable domain, completed using reference TRBV18 and TRBJ1-4, is NAGVMQNPRHLVRRRGQEARLRCSPMKGHSHVYWYRQLPEEGLKFMVYLQKENIIDESGMPKERFSAEFPKEGPSILRIQQVVRGDSAAYFCASSPLPGTGTEKLFFGSGTQLSVL.

The chain carries TRBV30 and TRBJ1-5, with a weak D call TRBD1 (5 bases). The CDR3 extends over 14 amino acids. Trimming shortened V by 0 bases and J by 4 bases, and 10 bases separated the two germline ends. The germline gives CDR1 GTSNPN, CDR2 SVGIG (reference sequence). CDR3 residues: CAWSVGDENQPQHF. CDR3 nucleotides: TGTGCCTGGAGTGTAGGGGACGAAAATCAGCCCCAGCATTTT.